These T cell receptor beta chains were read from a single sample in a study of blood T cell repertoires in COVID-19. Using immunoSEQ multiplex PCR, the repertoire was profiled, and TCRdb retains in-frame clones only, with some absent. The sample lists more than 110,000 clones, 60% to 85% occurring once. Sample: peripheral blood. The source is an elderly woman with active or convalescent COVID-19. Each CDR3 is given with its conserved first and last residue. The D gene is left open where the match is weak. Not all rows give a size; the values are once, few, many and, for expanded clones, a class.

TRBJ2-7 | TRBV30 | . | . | CAWSRTEPSYEQYF | TGTGCCTGGAGTAGGACAGAACCTAGCTACGAGCAGTACTTC
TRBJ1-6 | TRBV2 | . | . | CASIEAVSSPLHF | TGTGCCAGCATAGAGGCCGTGAGTTCACCCCTCCACTTT
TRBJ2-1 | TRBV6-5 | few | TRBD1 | CASSYLRGPYNEQFF | TGTGCCAGCAGTTACCTCAGGGGGCCCTACAATGAGCAGTTCTTC
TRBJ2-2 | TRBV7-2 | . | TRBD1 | CASDLTGVNTGELFF | TGTGCCAGCGATTTGACAGGGGTAAACACCGGGGAGCTGTTTTTT
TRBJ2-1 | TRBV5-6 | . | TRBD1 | CASSKDRGRNNEQFF | TGTGCCAGCAGTAAAGACAGGGGGCGCAACAATGAGCAGTTCTTC
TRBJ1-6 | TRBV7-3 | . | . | CASSLAVSSPLHF | TGTGCCAGCAGCTTGGCGGTTAGTTCACCCCTCCACTTT
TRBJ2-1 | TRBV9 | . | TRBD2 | CASSVEASGGPEQFF | TGTGCCAGCAGCGTAGAAGCTAGCGGGGGGCCTGAGCAGTTCTTC
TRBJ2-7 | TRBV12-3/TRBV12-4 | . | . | CASSRQGSHEQYF | TGTGCCAGCAGTCGCCAGGGAAGCCACGAGCAGTACTTC
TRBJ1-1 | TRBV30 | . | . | CAWAYQGSGKMNTEAFF | TGTGCCTGGGCTTATCAGGGGAGTGGGAAGATGAACACTGAAGCTTTCTTT
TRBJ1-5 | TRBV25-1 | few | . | CASSDPGSNQPQHF | TGTGCCAGCAGTGATCCCGGGAGCAATCAGCCCCAGCATTTT
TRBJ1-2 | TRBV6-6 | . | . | CASSYSEGGGYTF | TGTGCCAGCAGTTACTCGGAGGGAGGAGGCTACACCTTC
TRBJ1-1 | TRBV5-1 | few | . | CASSLSRANTEAFF | TGCGCCAGCAGCTTGTCCAGGGCGAACACTGAAGCTTTCTTT
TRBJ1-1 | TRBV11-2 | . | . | CASSLYSGTEAFF | TGTGCCAGCAGCTTATATTCGGGCACTGAAGCTTTCTTT
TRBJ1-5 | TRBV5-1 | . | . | CASSLTGSGQPQHF | TGCGCCAGCAGCTTGACAGGGTCGGGACAGCCCCAGCATTTT
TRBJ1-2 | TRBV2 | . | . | CASSGRTATYGYTF | TGTGCCAGCAGCGGTAGGACAGCGACCTATGGCTACACCTTC
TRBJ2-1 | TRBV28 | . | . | CASSPDTRTYNEQFF | TGTGCCAGCAGTCCGGACACGAGAACCTACAATGAGCAGTTCTTC
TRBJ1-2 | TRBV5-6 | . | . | CASSLGRDYGYTF | TGTGCCAGCAGCTTGGGCAGGGACTATGGCTACACCTTC
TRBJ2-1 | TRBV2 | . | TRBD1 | CASSEAGGSYNEQFF | TGTGCCAGCAGTGAGGCAGGGGGCTCCTACAATGAGCAGTTCTTC
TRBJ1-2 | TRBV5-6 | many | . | CASSRQDRGYTF | TGTGCCAGCAGCCGTCAAGACAGGGGCTACACCTTC
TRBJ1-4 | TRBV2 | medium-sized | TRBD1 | CASRGQGTGQLFF | TGTGCCAGCAGAGGACAGGGGACCGGGCAACTGTTTTTT
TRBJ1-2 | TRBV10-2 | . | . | CASRDRTDYGYTF | TGCGCCAGCCGTGATCGGACAGACTATGGCTACACCTTC
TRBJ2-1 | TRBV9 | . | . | CASSVAWGRDEQFF | TGTGCCAGCAGCGTAGCCTGGGGGCGGGATGAGCAGTTCTTC
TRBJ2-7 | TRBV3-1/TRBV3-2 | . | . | CASSQQGSYEQYF | TGTGCCAGCAGCCAACAGGGTAGCTACGAGCAGTACTTC
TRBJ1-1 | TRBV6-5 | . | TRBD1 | CASSYGTGGGFTEAFF | TGTGCCAGCAGTTACGGGACAGGGGGTGGGTTCACTGAAGCTTTCTTT
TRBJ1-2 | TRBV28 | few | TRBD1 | CASIQGVQGYTF | TGTGCCAGCATACAGGGGGTTCAAGGCTACACCTTC
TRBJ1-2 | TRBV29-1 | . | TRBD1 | CSSISGTGGRDGYTF | TGCAGCTCGATAAGCGGGACAGGGGGTCGGGACGGCTACACCTTC
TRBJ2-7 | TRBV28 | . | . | CASSFYKGRLLEQYF | TGTGCCAGCAGCTTTTACAAGGGGCGGCTACTCGAGCAGTACTTC
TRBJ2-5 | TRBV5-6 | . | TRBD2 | CASSVRLAGGPETQYF | TGTGCCAGCAGCGTTAGACTAGCGGGGGGGCCAGAGACCCAGTACTTC